Below, 20 T cell receptor beta chains from the same sample are listed, as sequenced in a study of radiation and T cells in renal cell carcinoma. The sample's time point: baseline pretreatment blood. As for treatment: 15 Gy SBRT to primary tumor, nephrectomy 4 weeks later. Data came from immunoSEQ multiplex PCR; TCRdb stores just in-frame clones and leaves some out. The sample shows under 55,000 clones, about 83% of them seen only once. Sequencing was performed on blood, taken from a patient whose treatment included radiotherapy and nephrectomy. The receptors were gathered from a woman in her 70s with renal cell carcinoma.

The chain combines TRBV9 with TRBJ2-2; 8 nucleotides align to TRBD1. The V gene's germline CDR1 is SGDLS and CDR2 YYNGEE. V was pared by 0 bases and J by 7 bases, with 5 bases of the junction left unmatched. There are 15 residues in the CDR3. This CDR3 reads CASSVGQGLGGELFF. The CDR3, as DNA: TGTGCCAGCAGCGTAGGACAGGGGCTGGGCGGGGAGCTGTTTTTT.

The chain carries TRBV4-1 and TRBJ2-1; unclear D gene. Germline CDR1 and CDR2: MGHRA and YSYEKL. The CDR3 consists of 14 residues. Trimming removed 1 base from V and 7 bases from J, with 11 bases in between. The CDR3 DNA reads as TGCGCCAGCAGCCAAGGGACCATGAGTAATGAGCAGTTCTTC. This codes for CASSQGTMSNEQFF.

CDR3 loop: CASSVYLETLHF. CDR3 sequence (DNA): TGTGCCAGCAGTGTGTACCTTGAGACCCTCCACTTT. The genes are TRBV2 and TRBJ1-6; D gene ambiguous. Trimming pared 4 bases from V and 14 bases from J, leaving 12 bases between. CDR1 and CDR2 from the germline V gene are SNHLY and FYNNEI. The CDR3 consists of 12 residues.

V gene TRBV6-1 combines with J gene TRBJ2-2; D not resolved. The CDR3 loop spans 16 amino acids. Germline lookup yields CDR1 MNHNS and CDR2 SASEGT. V gave up 0 bases and J gave up 6 bases, with 14 bases separating them. As DNA, the CDR3 is TGTGCCAGCAGTGAAGCGCAACCCCTCGATCCCGGGGAGCTGTTTTTT. Its translation: CASSEAQPLDPGELFF.

This chain uses TRBV9 with TRBJ2-3; D remains unclear. Between the trimmed V and J ends, which lost 0 bases and 1 base, there was a span of 12 bases. The CDR3 has 16 amino acids. Germline V gene lookup returns CDR1 SGDLS and CDR2 YYNGEE. The CDR3 nucleotides read TGTGCCAGCAGCGTAGGGAGAGGAGACGGCACAGATACGCAGTATTTT. Protein: CASSVGRGDGTDTQYF.

CDR3: CASSPPGDNEQFF. For the CDR3, the DNA is TGTGCCAGCAGCCCCCCGGGGGACAATGAGCAGTTCTTC. V usage is TRBV7-9 and J usage is TRBJ2-1, with D perhaps matching TRBD2 (6 bases). Between the trimmed V and J ends, which lost 5 bases and 5 bases, there was a span of 10 bases. The germline gives CDR1 SEHNR, CDR2 FQNEAQ (reference sequence). CDR3 length equals 13 residues.

The CDR3 nucleotides are TGTGCCAGCAGCCAAGGGGTGGCCTTCTTT. Amino acid sequence: CASSQGVAFF. The genes are TRBV7-9 and TRBJ1-1, with a weak D call TRBD1 (5 bases). This CDR3 comprises 10 residues. Germline V gives CDR1 SEHNR, CDR2 FQNEAQ (reference sequence). V lost 5 bases and J 14 bases, leaving 12 bases between the germline ends.

The J gene is TRBJ2-1, the V gene TRBV4-3, with 12 bases fitting TRBD2. This CDR3 has 17 residues. Germline-derived CDR1 and CDR2 are LGHNA and YSLEER. The V and J ends lost 0 bases and 4 bases, in that order; junction bases with no gene match: 4. The CDR3 DNA reads TGCGCCAGCAGCCAAGATATTCTAGCGGGAGGGTACAATGAGCAGTTCTTC. This gives the protein CASSQDILAGGYNEQFF.

CDR3 sequence: CASSGVGAVDTGELFF. As DNA, the CDR3 is TGTGCCAGCAGCGGAGTGGGGGCGGTCGACACCGGGGAGCTGTTTTTT. The chain links TRBV7-9 to TRBJ2-2, with D tentatively TRBD1 (6 bases). CDR3 length: 16 residues. V lost 5 bases and J 3 bases, leaving 16 bases between the germline ends. The germline CDR1 and CDR2 sequences are SEHNR and FQNEAQ (reference sequence). Based on the CDR3 plus reference TRBV7-9 and TRBJ2-2, the full variable domain is DTGVSQNPRHKITKRGQNVTFRCDPISEHNRLYWYRQTLGQGPEFLTYFQNEAQLEKSRLLSDRFSAERPKGSFSTLEIQRTEQGDSAMYLCASSGVGAVDTGELFFGEGSRLTVL.

By share, this clone counts as medium-sized. The chain is built from TRBV11-2 and TRBJ2-1, with 10 bases fitting TRBD1. Germline lookup yields CDR1 SGHAT and CDR2 FQNNGV. J was trimmed by 5 bases and V by 8 bases; bases with no gene match: 6. The CDR3 has 14 residues. The chain's CDR3 is CASSGTGADNEQFF. Written as DNA, the CDR3 is TGTGCCAGCTCCGGGACAGGGGCAGACAATGAGCAGTTCTTC.

This clone was counted only a few times. The gene calls are TRBV7-8 and TRBJ1-1, with a weak D call TRBD1 (5 bases). Per germline, CDR1 SGHVS and CDR2 FQNEAQ. V lost 3 bases and J 4 bases, leaving 12 bases between the germline ends. The CDR3 contains 14 residues. Here the CDR3 reads CASSFGGEFTEAFF. CDR3 nucleotides: TGTGCCAGCAGCTTCGGGGGAGAGTTCACTGAAGCTTTCTTT.

The chain couples TRBV21-1 to TRBJ2-3; the table calls TRBD1, which could not be checked here. TRBV21-1 counts as a pseudogene. The CDR3 spans 16 residues. The CDR3 DNA is TGTGCCAGCAGCGTCCCGGGACACACTAGCACAGATACGCAGTATTTT. Translating it yields CASSVPGHTSTDTQYF.

V gene TRBV19 combines with J gene TRBJ1-5; 9 bases align to TRBD1. After removal of 8 bases from V and 7 bases from J, the junction contained 6 bases not matched to a gene. This CDR3 is built from 13 residues. CDR1 is LNHDA, CDR2 SQIVND, per germline (reference sequence). The CDR3 here is CASAQGAGQPQHF. The CDR3 nucleotides read TGTGCCAGTGCACAGGGGGCGGGGCAGCCCCAGCATTTT.

J is TRBJ1-4 and V is TRBV27, with TRBD1 as a possible D gene (5 bases). The germline V gene has CDR1 MNHEY and CDR2 SMNVEV (reference sequence). The CDR3 sequence is 12 residues long. V lost 11 bases and J lost 6, with 13 bases in between. CDR3 sequence: CAEGRAYEKLFF. The DNA of the CDR3 is TGTGCCGAGGGCAGGGCCTATGAAAAACTGTTTTTT.

The chain recombines TRBV19 with TRBJ2-2; weak D call: TRBD1 (6 bases). Trimming left V 6 bases short and J 3 bases short, with 14 bases between. CDR1 LNHDA and CDR2 SQIVND come from the germline V gene (reference sequence). This CDR3 region has 15 residues. CDR3 residues: CASSQQGSDTGELFF. The CDR3 region has the DNA TGTGCCAGTAGCCAACAGGGCTCCGACACCGGGGAGCTGTTTTTT. Full variable domain (remainder filled in from reference TRBV19 and TRBJ2-2): DGGITQSPKYLFRKEGQNVTLSCEQNLNHDAMYWYRQDPGQGLRLIYYSQIVNDFQKGDIAEGYSVSREKKESFPLTVTSAQKNPTAFYLCASSQQGSDTGELFFGEGSRLTVL.

This clone was counted a few times. Sequence at one end of the junction differs from germline and may be a read error. The gene calls are TRBV10-3 and TRBJ2-7; no clear D. CDR3 length equals 14 residues. CDR1 is ENHRY, CDR2 SYGVKD, per germline. CDR3 in amino acids: CASSVGWPSYEQYF. The CDR3 DNA is TGCGCCAGCAGTGTCGGGTGGCCGAGCTACGAGCAGTACTTC.

The V gene is TRBV7-9, the J gene TRBJ2-3; D is unclear. The CDR3 has 13 amino acids. From germline, CDR1 is SEHNR and CDR2 FQNEAQ (reference sequence). V lost 6 bases, J lost 1 base, and 8 bases lay in between. The CDR3: CASRGWGTDTQYF. The CDR3 coding sequence is TGTGCCAGCAGAGGATGGGGCACAGATACGCAGTATTTT.

This sequence joins TRBV6-4 and TRBJ2-7, with a possible D match to TRBD1 (6 bases). This CDR3 contains 15 residues. V shed 0 bases and J shed 5 bases, with 14 bases lying between them. Germline-derived CDR1 and CDR2 are MRHNA and SNTAGT. In nucleotides, the CDR3 is TGTGCCAGCAGTGACTCGGTCAGGGGAAGCCACGAGCAGTACTTC. This gives the protein CASSDSVRGSHEQYF.

This chain connects TRBV10-3 to TRBJ1-5, with a tentative D call TRBD1 (6 bases). The CDR3 has 15 amino acids. The germline gives CDR1 ENHRY, CDR2 SYGVKD. V was cut by 6 bases and J by 4 bases, with 16 bases left in between. CDR3 sequence reads: CAISEDRSANQPQHF. The CDR3 region has the DNA TGTGCCATCAGCGAAGACAGGTCCGCAAATCAGCCCCAGCATTTT.

This chain connects TRBV5-1 to TRBJ2-6; weak D call: TRBD1 (6 bases). CDR3 length: 17 amino acids. With 4 bases removed from V and 4 bases from J, the gap between germline ends came to 18 bases. Germline V gene lookup returns CDR1 SGHRS and CDR2 YFSETQ. The CDR3 coding sequence is TGCGCCAGCAGCGATGCGCAGGGGATAGGGGGGGCCAACGTCCTGACTTTC. Translation gives CASSDAQGIGGANVLTF.